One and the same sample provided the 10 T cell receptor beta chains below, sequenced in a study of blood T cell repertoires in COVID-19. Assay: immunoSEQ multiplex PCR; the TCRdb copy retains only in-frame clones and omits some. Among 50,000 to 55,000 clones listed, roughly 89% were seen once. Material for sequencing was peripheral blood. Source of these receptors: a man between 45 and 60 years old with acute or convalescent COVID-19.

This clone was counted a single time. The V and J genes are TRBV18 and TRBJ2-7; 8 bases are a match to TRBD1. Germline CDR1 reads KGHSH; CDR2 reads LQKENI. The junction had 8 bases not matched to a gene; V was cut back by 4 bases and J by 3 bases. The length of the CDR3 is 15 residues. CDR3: CASSLATGGYYEQYF. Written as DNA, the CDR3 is TGTGCCAGCTCACTCGCAACAGGGGGATACTACGAGCAGTACTTC.

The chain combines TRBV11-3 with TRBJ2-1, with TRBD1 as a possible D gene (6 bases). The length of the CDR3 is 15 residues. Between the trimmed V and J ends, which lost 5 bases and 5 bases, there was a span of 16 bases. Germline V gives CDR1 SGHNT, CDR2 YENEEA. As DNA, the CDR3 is TGTGCCAGCAGCAGGCGGACAGACGTTAACAATGAGCAGTTCTTC. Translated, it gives CASSRRTDVNNEQFF. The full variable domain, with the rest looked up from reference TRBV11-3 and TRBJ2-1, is EAGVVQSPRYKIIEKKQPVAFWCNPISGHNTLYWYLQNLGQGPELLIRYENEEAVDDSQLPKDRFSAERLKGVDSTLKIQPAELGDSAVYLCASSRRTDVNNEQFFGPGTRLTVL.

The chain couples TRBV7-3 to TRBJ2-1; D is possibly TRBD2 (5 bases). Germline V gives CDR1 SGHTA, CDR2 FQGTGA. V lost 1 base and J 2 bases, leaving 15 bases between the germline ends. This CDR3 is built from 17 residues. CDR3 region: CASSLRVTGSTYNEQFF. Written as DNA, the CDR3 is TGTGCCAGCAGCTTAAGGGTTACGGGATCCACCTACAATGAGCAGTTCTTC.

The CDR3 spells CASSPGGVAGGPDTQYF. DNA of the CDR3: TGTGCCAGCAGCCCCGGAGGAGTAGCGGGGGGGCCAGATACGCAGTATTTT. V gene TRBV4-2 combines with J gene TRBJ2-3; 11 bases line up with TRBD2. This CDR3 has 17 residues. Germline values: CDR1 LGHNA, CDR2 YNFKEQ. Trimming at V came to 4 bases and at J to 4 bases, leaving 10 bases not matched to a gene.

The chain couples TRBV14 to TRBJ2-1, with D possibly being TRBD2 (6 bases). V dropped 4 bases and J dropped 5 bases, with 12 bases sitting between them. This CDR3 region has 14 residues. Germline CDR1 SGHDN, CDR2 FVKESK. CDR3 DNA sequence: TGTGCCAGCAGCCCTTGGGAGGCAAACAATGAGCAGTTCTTC. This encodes CASSPWEANNEQFF.

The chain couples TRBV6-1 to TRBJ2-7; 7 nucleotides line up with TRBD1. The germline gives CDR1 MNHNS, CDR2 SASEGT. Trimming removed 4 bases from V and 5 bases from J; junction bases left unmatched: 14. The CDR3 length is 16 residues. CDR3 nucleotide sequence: TGTGCCAGCAGTGGTCGGCAGGGGGAAGGGTCGGACGAGCAGTACTTC. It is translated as CASSGRQGEGSDEQYF.

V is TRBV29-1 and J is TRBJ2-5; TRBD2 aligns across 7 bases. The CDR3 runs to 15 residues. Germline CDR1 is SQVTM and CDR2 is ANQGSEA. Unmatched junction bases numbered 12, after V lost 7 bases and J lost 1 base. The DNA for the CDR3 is TGCAGCGGTAGCCCCGGACTAGGGGTCCAAGAGACCCAGTACTTC. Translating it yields CSGSPGLGVQETQYF.

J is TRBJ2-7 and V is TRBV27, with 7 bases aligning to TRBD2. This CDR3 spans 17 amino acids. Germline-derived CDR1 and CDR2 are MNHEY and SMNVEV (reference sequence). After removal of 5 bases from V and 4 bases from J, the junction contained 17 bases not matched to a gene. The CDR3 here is CASSPRTRSDTLYEQYF. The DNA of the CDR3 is TGTGCCAGCAGTCCGCGGACTAGATCAGATACTTTGTACGAGCAGTACTTC.

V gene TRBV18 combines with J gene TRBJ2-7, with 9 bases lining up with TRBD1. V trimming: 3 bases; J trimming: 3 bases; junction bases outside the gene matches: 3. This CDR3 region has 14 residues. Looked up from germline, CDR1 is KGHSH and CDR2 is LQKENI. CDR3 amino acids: CASSPGQGLYEQYF. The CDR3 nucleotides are TGTGCCAGCTCACCGGGACAGGGACTCTACGAGCAGTACTTC.

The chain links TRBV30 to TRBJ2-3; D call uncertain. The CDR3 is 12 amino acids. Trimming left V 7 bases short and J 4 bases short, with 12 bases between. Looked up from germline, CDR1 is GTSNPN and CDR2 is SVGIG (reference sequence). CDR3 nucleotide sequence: TGTGCCTCCTACCGGTTGGCAGATACGCAGTATTTT. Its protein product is CASYRLADTQYF. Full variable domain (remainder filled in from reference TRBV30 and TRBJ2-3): SQTIHQWPATLVQPVGSPLSLECTVEGTSNPNLYWYRQAAGRGLQLLFYSVGIGQISSEVPQNLSASRPQDRQFILSSKKLLLSDSGFYLCASYRLADTQYFGPGTRLTVL.